This T cell receptor (beta chain) is drawn from a study of response to subunit inactivated influenza vaccine. Study-wide results and caveats: Authors suggested few new T cells are recruited by each seasonal influenza vaccination.

MiXCR, run by TCRdb on the RT-PCR reads, gives a single entry per CDR3 protein. The table shows 600,000 to 850,000 distinct CDR3 sequences, with about 15% occurring only once. In regard to this clonotype: Its matching antigen is unknown.

The TCR originated in a man aged 45-60 years who received an inactivated influenza vaccine. Sample: PBMCs from blood, taken 14 to 15 days before vaccination.

As DNA, the CDR3 is TGTGCCACCAGCAGAGATTTGTACCTAGCGGCAAACACCGGGGAGCTGTTTTTT. It specifies CATSRDLYLAANTGELFF. The chain joins TRBV15 to TRBJ2-2; 7 nucleotides match TRBD2. The CDR3 has 18 amino acids. V shed 0 bases, J shed 2 bases, and the junction held 9 bases outside the gene matches. The germline V gene encodes CDR1 LNHNV and CDR2 YYDKDF (reference sequence).